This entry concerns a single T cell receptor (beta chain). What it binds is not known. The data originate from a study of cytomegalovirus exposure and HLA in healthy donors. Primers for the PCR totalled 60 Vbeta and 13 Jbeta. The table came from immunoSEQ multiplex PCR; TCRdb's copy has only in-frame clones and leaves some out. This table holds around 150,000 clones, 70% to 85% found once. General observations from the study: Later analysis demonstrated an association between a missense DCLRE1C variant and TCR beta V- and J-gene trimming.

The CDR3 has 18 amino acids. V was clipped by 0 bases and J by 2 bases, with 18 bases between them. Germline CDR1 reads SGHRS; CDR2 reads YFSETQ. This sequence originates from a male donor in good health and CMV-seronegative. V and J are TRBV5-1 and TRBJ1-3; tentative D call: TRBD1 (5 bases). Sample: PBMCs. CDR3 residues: CASSLGVIGGAAGNTIYF. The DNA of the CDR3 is TGCGCCAGCAGCTTGGGAGTTATAGGTGGGGCGGCTGGAAACACCATATATTTT.